One and the same sample provided the 17 T cell receptor beta chains below, sequenced in a study of CD8 T cells in Susac syndrome. Random hexamers served to reverse transcribe roughly 0.45 to 1 ug RNA. TCRdb reanalysed the immunoSEQ multiplex PCR reads using MiXCR and keeps one entry per CDR3 protein. The sample includes nearly 200,000 distinct CDR3 sequences, 90% to 95% of them seen just once. The sequenced sample was CD4+ T cells from PBMCs. The receptor set was obtained from a human donor with multiple sclerosis.

The chain combines TRBV2 with TRBJ2-2; no clear D gene. Trimming took off 6 bases at V and 5 bases at J, with 10 bases between the two ends. Looked up from germline, CDR1 is SNHLY and CDR2 is FYNNEI. The CDR3 extends over 13 amino acids. The CDR3 loop is CASREDGTGELFF. The DNA of the CDR3 is TGTGCCAGCAGAGAGGACGGAACCGGGGAGCTGTTTTTT.

The rearrangement uses TRBV24-1 and TRBJ2-5; TRBD1 aligns across 9 bases. The CDR3 has 16 amino acids. The V and J ends lost 4 bases and 1 base, in that order; junction bases with no gene match: 6. Looked up from germline, CDR1 is KGHDR and CDR2 is SFDVKD. In nucleotides, the CDR3 is TGTGCCACCAGTGAGGGGACAGGGTTTGTCCAAGAGACCCAGTACTTC. Translation gives CATSEGTGFVQETQYF.

The chain links TRBV20-1 to TRBJ2-7; no clear D gene. CDR1 and CDR2 (germline): DFQATT, SNEGSKA (reference sequence). CDR3 length equals 13 residues. Deletions cut 1 base from V and 2 bases from J, with 9 bases between. The CDR3 loop reads CSARGDTTYEQYF. CDR3 DNA sequence: TGCAGTGCTAGAGGGGATACGACCTACGAGCAGTACTTC.

The chain couples TRBV7-9 to TRBJ1-1; D is uncertain. The germline CDR1 and CDR2 sequences are SEHNR and FQNEAQ (reference sequence). This CDR3 is built from 15 residues. The ends were cut back, 6 bases at V and 6 bases at J, with 20 bases in the middle. Here the CDR3 reads CASSPGRGLGAEAFF. The CDR3 DNA is TGTGCCAGCAGTCCAGGTCGGGGTCTAGGCGCTGAAGCTTTCTTT.

V usage is TRBV5-1 and J usage is TRBJ1-2; possibly TRBD1 for D (5 bases). V was cut by 6 bases and J by 3 bases, with 15 bases left in between. This CDR3 has 14 residues. The germline V gene encodes CDR1 SGHRS and CDR2 YFSETQ. CDR3 DNA: TGCGCCAGCACCCGGGACTCTTGGGACTATGGCTACACCTTC. Translating it yields CASTRDSWDYGYTF.

The CDR3 region has the DNA TGTGCCAGCAGCACCGGGAACGATAGGCACTATGGCTACACCTTC. Amino acids: CASSTGNDRHYGYTF. V usage is TRBV7-9 and J usage is TRBJ1-2; D ambiguous. Trimming removed 5 bases from V and 3 bases from J, with 16 bases in between. Germline V CDR1 and CDR2: SEHNR, FQNEAQ (reference sequence). The CDR3 length is 15 residues.

V and J are TRBV29-1 and TRBJ2-7, with D possibly TRBD1 on 6 matching bases. The CDR3 contains 14 residues. Trimming took off 4 bases at V and 5 bases at J, with 18 bases between the two ends. Looked up from germline, CDR1 is SQVTM and CDR2 is ANQGSEA. CDR3 residues: CSVGGPGLWDEQYF. In nucleotides, the CDR3 is TGCAGCGTTGGGGGGCCTGGCTTGTGGGACGAGCAGTACTTC.

The V gene is TRBV12-3 or TRBV12-4, the J gene TRBJ2-2; possibly TRBD1 for D (6 bases). CDR3 length equals 14 residues. Trimming pared 6 bases from V and 5 bases from J, leaving 13 bases between. CDR3 sequence: CASRTLRGTGELFF. In nucleotides, the CDR3 is TGTGCCAGCAGAACTCTCAGGGGAACCGGGGAGCTGTTTTTT.

This clonotype has a single count. This chain uses TRBV3-1 with TRBJ2-3; D call uncertain. The V and J ends lost 4 bases and 4 bases respectively, with 15 bases between them. The germline CDR1 and CDR2 sequences are LGHDT and YNNKEL (reference sequence). CDR3 size: 15 residues. The CDR3: CASSLMGLRSDTQYF. The CDR3 region has the DNA TGTGCCAGCAGCCTCATGGGCCTCCGCTCAGATACGCAGTATTTT.

This chain joins TRBV29-1 and TRBJ1-2; maybe TRBD1 (5 bases). From germline, CDR1 is SQVTM and CDR2 ANQGSEA. V gave up 7 bases and J gave up 6 bases, with 21 bases separating them. This CDR3 has 14 amino acids. CDR3 sequence: CSAPQVAGGHGYTF. For the CDR3, the DNA is TGCAGCGCTCCCCAGGTGGCGGGGGGACATGGCTACACCTTC.

The V and J genes are TRBV29-1 and TRBJ2-5, with 9 positions matching TRBD1. This CDR3 region has 14 residues. The V gene end was trimmed by 5 bases and the J gene end by 2 bases; junction bases not matched to a gene: 6. Looked up from germline, CDR1 is SQVTM and CDR2 is ANQGSEA. CDR3 protein: CSVTGTGMQETQYF. In nucleotides, the CDR3 is TGCAGCGTTACCGGGACAGGGATGCAAGAGACCCAGTACTTC.

This sequence joins TRBV29-1 and TRBJ1-1; D is unclear. This CDR3 is 10 amino acids long. V was pared by 4 bases and J by 0 bases, with 0 bases between. Germline V lookup: CDR1 SQVTM, CDR2 ANQGSEA. This CDR3 reads CSVVNTEAFF. Written as DNA, the CDR3 is TGCAGCGTTGTGAACACTGAAGCTTTCTTT.

This rearrangement joins TRBV3-1 to TRBJ2-2; maybe TRBD1 (6 bases). Germline CDR1 and CDR2: LGHDT and YNNKEL (reference sequence). V was trimmed by 2 bases and J by 5 bases, leaving 9 bases between them. This CDR3 contains 14 residues. The CDR3 region has the DNA TGTGCCAGCAGCCAACAGGGGTGGACCGGGGAGCTGTTTTTT. Protein product: CASSQQGWTGELFF.

The rearrangement uses TRBV18 and TRBJ2-3; D is uncertain. The CDR3 sequence is 13 residues long. The V and J ends lost 5 bases and 3 bases respectively, with 9 bases between them. Germline V CDR1 and CDR2: KGHSH, LQKENI. The CDR3 DNA reads TGTGCCAGCTCAGGGATGAGGACAGATACGCAGTATTTT. It encodes CASSGMRTDTQYF.

This chain uses TRBV27 with TRBJ2-7; possible D gene TRBD1, 5 bases. V was clipped by 0 bases and J by 3 bases, with 6 bases between them. Looked up from germline, CDR1 is MNHEY and CDR2 is SMNVEV (reference sequence). This CDR3 comprises 13 residues. CDR3 in DNA: TGTGCCAGCAGTTTATCAGGGGACTACGAGCAGTACTTC. Translation gives CASSLSGDYEQYF.

The chain couples TRBV29-1 to TRBJ2-5, with 9 bases lining up with TRBD1. Trimming at V came to 4 bases and at J to 3 bases, leaving 12 bases not matched to a gene. Germline CDR1 and CDR2: SQVTM and ANQGSEA. The CDR3 runs 16 residues. This CDR3 is CSVVLHRGQGEETQYF. The CDR3 DNA reads as TGCAGCGTTGTACTGCATAGGGGACAGGGCGAAGAGACCCAGTACTTC.

This chain links TRBV3-1 with TRBJ1-6, with D unresolved. This CDR3 has 12 amino acids. CDR1 LGHDT and CDR2 YNNKEL come from the germline V gene (reference sequence). Trimming took 1 base from V and 13 from J, leaving 8 bases between them. CDR3 DNA: TGTGCCAGCAGCCAAGTCCCGGGCCCCCTCCACTTT. Its protein is CASSQVPGPLHF.